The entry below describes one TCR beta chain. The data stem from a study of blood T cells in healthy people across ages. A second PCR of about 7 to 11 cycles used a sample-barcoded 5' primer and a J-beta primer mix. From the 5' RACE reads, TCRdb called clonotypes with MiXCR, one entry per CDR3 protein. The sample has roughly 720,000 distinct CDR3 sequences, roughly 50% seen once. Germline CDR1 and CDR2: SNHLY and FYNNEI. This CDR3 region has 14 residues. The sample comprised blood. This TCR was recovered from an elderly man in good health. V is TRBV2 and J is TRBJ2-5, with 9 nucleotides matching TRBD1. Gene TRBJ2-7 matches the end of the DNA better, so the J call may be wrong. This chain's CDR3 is CASNTDRGWYEQYF. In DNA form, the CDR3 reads TGTGCCAGCAACACGGACAGGGGTTGGTACGAGCAGTACTTC.